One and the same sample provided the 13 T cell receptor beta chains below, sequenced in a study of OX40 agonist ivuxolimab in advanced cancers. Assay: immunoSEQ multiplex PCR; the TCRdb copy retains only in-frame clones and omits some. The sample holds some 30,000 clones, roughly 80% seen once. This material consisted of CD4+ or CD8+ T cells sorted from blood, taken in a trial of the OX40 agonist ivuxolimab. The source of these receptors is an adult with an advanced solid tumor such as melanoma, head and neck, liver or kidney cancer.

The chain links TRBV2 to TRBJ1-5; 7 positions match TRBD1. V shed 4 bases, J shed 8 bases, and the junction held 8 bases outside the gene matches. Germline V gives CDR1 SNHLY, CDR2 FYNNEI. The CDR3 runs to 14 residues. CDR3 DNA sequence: TGTGCCAGCAGTGTCTCGGGACAGTGGGAGCCCCAGCATTTT. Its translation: CASSVSGQWEPQHF.

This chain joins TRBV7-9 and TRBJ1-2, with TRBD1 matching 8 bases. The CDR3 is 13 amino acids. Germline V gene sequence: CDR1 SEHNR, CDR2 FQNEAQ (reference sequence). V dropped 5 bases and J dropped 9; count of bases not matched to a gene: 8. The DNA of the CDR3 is TGTGCCAGCAGCCTGACAGGGGTTGGGAGCTACACCTTC. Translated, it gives CASSLTGVGSYTF.

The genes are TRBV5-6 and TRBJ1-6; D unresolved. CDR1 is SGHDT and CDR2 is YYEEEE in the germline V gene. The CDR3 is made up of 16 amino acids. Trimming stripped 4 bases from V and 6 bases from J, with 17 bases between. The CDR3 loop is CASSRWTRRTNSPLHF. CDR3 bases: TGTGCCAGCAGCCGATGGACGCGACGGACTAATTCACCCCTCCACTTT.

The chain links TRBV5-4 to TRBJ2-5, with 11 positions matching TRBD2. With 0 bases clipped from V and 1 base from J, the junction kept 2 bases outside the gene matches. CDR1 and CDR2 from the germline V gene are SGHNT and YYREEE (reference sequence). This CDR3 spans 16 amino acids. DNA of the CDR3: TGTGCCAGCAGCTTGGGTAGCGGGGGGGTCCAAGAGACCCAGTACTTC. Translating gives CASSLGSGGVQETQYF.

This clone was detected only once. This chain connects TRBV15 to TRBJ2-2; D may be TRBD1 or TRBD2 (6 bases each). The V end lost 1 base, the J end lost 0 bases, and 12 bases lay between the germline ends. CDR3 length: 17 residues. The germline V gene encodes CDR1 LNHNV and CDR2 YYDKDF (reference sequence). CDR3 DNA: TGTGCCACCAGCAGAGTATTCGGGGGCCCGAACACCGGGGAGCTGTTTTTT. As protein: CATSRVFGGPNTGELFF. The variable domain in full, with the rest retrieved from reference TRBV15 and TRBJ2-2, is DAMVIQNPRYQVTQFGKPVTLSCSQTLNHNVMYWYQQKSSQAPKLLFHYYDKDFNNEADTPDNFQSRRPNTSFCFLDIRSPGLGDTAMYLCATSRVFGGPNTGELFFGEGSRLTVL.

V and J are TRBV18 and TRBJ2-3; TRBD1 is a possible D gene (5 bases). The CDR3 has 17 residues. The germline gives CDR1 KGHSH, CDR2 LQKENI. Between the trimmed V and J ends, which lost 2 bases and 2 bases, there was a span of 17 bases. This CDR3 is CASSPGARTGDTDTQYF. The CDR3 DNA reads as TGTGCCAGCTCACCAGGGGCCAGGACGGGCGACACAGATACGCAGTATTTT.

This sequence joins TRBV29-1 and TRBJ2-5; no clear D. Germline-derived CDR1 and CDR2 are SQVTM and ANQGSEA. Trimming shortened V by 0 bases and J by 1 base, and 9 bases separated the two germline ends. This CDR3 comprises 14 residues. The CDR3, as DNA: TGCAGCGTTGAAGATCTTCGTGGCCAAGAGACCCAGTACTTC. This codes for CSVEDLRGQETQYF.

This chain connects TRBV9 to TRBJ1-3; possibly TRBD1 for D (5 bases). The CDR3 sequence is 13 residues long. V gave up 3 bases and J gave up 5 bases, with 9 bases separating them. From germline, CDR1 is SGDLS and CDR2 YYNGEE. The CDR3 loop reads CASSAGLRNTIYF. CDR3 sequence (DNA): TGTGCCAGCAGCGCGGGACTGAGAAACACCATATATTTT.

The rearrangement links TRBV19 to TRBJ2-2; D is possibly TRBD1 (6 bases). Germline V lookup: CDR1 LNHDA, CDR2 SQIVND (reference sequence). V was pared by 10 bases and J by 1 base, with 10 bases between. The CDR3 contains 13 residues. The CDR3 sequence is CATSDRNTGELFF. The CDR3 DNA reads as TGTGCCACTTCGGACAGGAACACCGGGGAGCTGTTTTTT. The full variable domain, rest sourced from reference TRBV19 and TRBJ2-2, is DGGITQSPKYLFRKEGQNVTLSCEQNLNHDAMYWYRQDPGQGLRLIYYSQIVNDFQKGDIAEGYSVSREKKESFPLTVTSAQKNPTAFYLCATSDRNTGELFFGEGSRLTVL.

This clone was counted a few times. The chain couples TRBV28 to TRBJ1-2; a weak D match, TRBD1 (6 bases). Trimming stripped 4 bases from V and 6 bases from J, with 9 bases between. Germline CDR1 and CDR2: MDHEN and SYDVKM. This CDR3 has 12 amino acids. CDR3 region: CASSYRVDGYTF. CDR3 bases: TGTGCCAGCAGTTACAGGGTGGATGGCTACACCTTC.

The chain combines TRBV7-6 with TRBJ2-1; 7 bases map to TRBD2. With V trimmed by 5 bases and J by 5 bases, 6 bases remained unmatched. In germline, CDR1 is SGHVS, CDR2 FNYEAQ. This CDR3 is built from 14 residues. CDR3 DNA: TGTGCCAGCAGCAACGGGGGGAGAAACAATGAGCAGTTCTTC. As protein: CASSNGGRNNEQFF.

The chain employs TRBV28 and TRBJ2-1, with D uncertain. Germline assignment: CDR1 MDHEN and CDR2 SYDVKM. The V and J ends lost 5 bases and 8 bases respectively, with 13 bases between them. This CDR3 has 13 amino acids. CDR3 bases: TGTGCCAGCAGTCCACCGAGATTCGATGAGCAGTTCTTC. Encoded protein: CASSPPRFDEQFF.

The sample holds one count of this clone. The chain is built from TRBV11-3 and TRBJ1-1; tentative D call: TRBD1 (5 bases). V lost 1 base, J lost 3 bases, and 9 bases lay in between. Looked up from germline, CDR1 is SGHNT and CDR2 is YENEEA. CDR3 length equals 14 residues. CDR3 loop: CASSLVGGDTEAFF. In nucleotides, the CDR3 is TGTGCCAGCAGCTTAGTCGGGGGGGACACTGAAGCTTTCTTT.